Listed below are T cell receptor beta chains from one sample, sequenced in a study of breast tumors, draining lymph nodes, adjacent tissues. MiXCR, run by TCRdb on the multiplex PCR reads, gives a single entry per CDR3 protein. The sample lists about 180,000 distinct CDR3 sequences; around a third were seen once. Sequencing was done on a sample of axillary lymph node tissue. These receptors came from a female donor with breast cancer. Some clones in this sample may be carry-over from other donors' samples. Each CDR3 is given with its conserved first and last residue. Fields, in order: clone size, J gene, D gene, V gene, CDR3 DNA, CDR3 protein. D genes are given only for firm matches. Clone size, where shown, is once, few, many, or a class for clones that have expanded.

>many|TRBJ2-1|.|TRBV24-1
TGTGCCACCAGTGGATACGGCTCCTACAATGAGCAGTTCTTC
CATSGYGSYNEQFF
>.|TRBJ1-2|.|TRBV27
TGTGCCAGCAGCCCCGGAGATGTTTATGGCTACGCCTTC
CASSPGDVYGYAF
>.|TRBJ2-3|TRBD1|TRBV20-1
TGCAGTGCTAGGGTTGTCGGACAGGGCAAGGGTTCGGGTTACAATGAGCAGTATTTT
CSARVVGQGKGSGYNEQYF
>many|TRBJ2-7|TRBD2|TRBV7-9
TGTGCCAGCAGCGATCTAATGCGGGGGGCCAGGGTCTTC
CASSDLMRGARVF
>many|TRBJ1-2|.|TRBV7-9
TGTGCCAGCAGCGAGCGGGGAGGGGGCTACACCTTC
CASSERGGGYTF
>.|TRBJ2-7|.|TRBV5-6
TGTGCCAGCAGCTTCGACAGGAGCTCCGAGCAGTACTTC
CASSFDRSSEQYF
>.|TRBJ1-1|.|TRBV12-5
TGTGCTAGCGGGTACAGTGGGGACACTGAAGCTTTCTTT
CASGYSGDTEAFF
>many|TRBJ1-2|.|TRBV27
TGTGCCAGCAGGAGGGGAGGAGACTATGGCTACACCTTC
CASRRGGDYGYTF
>.|TRBJ2-1|.|TRBV12-3/TRBV12-4
TGTGCCAGCATCCGGGGAAGGAGCAATGAGCAGTTCTTC
CASIRGRSNEQFF
>many|TRBJ2-7|TRBD2|TRBV5-6
TGTGCCAGCAGCTTGAGGGGACTAGGCTCCTACGAGCAGTACTTC
CASSLRGLGSYEQYF
>many|TRBJ2-2|.|TRBV6-5
TGTGCCAGCAGTTACGTGGGGACCACCGGGGAGCTGTTTTTT
CASSYVGTTGELFF
>medium-sized|TRBJ1-2|.|TRBV2
TGTGCCAGCCTGGGCGGCCTTGGCTACACCTTC
CASLGGLGYTF
>many|TRBJ1-1|.|TRBV29-1
TGCAACGCTTGGGAGGGGGTCGCGGACACTGAAGCTTTCTTT
CNAWEGVADTEAFF
>many|TRBJ2-1|.|TRBV24-1
TGTGCCACCAGTGACCGGCAGGGACCCGTTTACAATGAGCAGTTCTTC
CATSDRQGPVYNEQFF
>.|TRBJ2-2|TRBD2|TRBV12-5
TGTGCTAGTGGTCAAGGGACTAGCGGGGTAAATACCGGGGAGCTGTTTTTT
CASGQGTSGVNTGELFF
>.|TRBJ2-5|.|TRBV20-1
TGCAGTGCTAGAAATGCCTCGGACCAAAACGAGACCCAGTACTTC
CSARNASDQNETQYF
>.|TRBJ1-2|TRBD1|TRBV12-3/TRBV12-4
TGTGCCAGCAGTTGGACAGGGCCACCTAACTATGGCTACACCTTC
CASSWTGPPNYGYTF
>many|TRBJ1-2|.|TRBV2
TGTGCCAGCAGTGAAGTTGGCAGGGCTTCCGATGGCTACACCTTC
CASSEVGRASDGYTF
>once|TRBJ2-2|TRBD1|TRBV7-9
TGCGCCAGCAGCTTCGGACAGGGGGAGACCGGGGAGCTGTTTTTT
CASSFGQGETGELFF
>many|TRBJ1-5|.|TRBV20-1
TGCAGTGCTAGACGCTCTGAAAGAGTGGCCCAGCATTTT
CSARRSERVAQHF
>many|TRBJ2-7|TRBD1|TRBV6-2/TRBV6-3
TGTGCCAGCAGTCCCGAGGGGGCGAGCTACGAGCAGTACTTC
CASSPEGASYEQYF
>.|TRBJ1-1|TRBD1|TRBV11-1
TGTGCCAGCAGCTTAGGTGGGACAGGCCGTGAAGCTTTCTTT
CASSLGGTGREAFF
>.|TRBJ1-5|.|TRBV12-3/TRBV12-4
TGTGCCAGCAGTTCGGGGACTGGGGAAGGCCAGCCCCAGCATTTT
CASSSGTGEGQPQHF
>many|TRBJ2-3|.|TRBV25-1
TGTGCCAGCAGTGAGAGAGGTACAGATACGCAGTATTTT
CASSERGTDTQYF
>once|TRBJ2-2|.|TRBV7-9
TGTGCCAGCAGCCGCTGGACAGCAAACACCGGGGAGCTGTTTTTT
CASSRWTANTGELFF
>many|TRBJ1-6|.|TRBV9
TGTGCCAGCAGCGTAGGGCCAGAAAATTCACCCCTCCACTTT
CASSVGPENSPLHF
>few|TRBJ1-2|TRBD1|TRBV12-3/TRBV12-4
TGTGCCAGCAGTTTTCAGGGGGCGGAAGGCTACACCTTC
CASSFQGAEGYTF
>many|TRBJ2-1|TRBD2|TRBV20-1
TGCAGTGCTGGCGGTAGCGGGGGGGCCGCGAATGAGCAGTTCTTC
CSAGGSGGAANEQFF
>many|TRBJ1-2|.|TRBV7-2
TGTGCCAGCAGCTTACCCTCTGGCTATGGCTACACCTTC
CASSLPSGYGYTF
>many|TRBJ1-2|TRBD1|TRBV4-3
TGCGCCAGCAGCCAAGGGTCGACAGGGCCGTGGGGCTACACCTTC
CASSQGSTGPWGYTF
>many|TRBJ2-3|TRBD2|TRBV7-9
TGTGCCAGCAGCTTAATAACTAGCGGGGGGAAAGATACGCAGTATTTT
CASSLITSGGKDTQYF
>.|TRBJ1-2|.|TRBV12-3/TRBV12-4
TGTGCCAGCAGCCGGGGATCCTATGGCTACACCTTC
CASSRGSYGYTF
>.|TRBJ2-6|TRBD2|TRBV5-1
TGCGCCAGCAGCTGGACTAGCGGGGCCAACGTCCTGACTTTC
CASSWTSGANVLTF
>many|TRBJ2-2|.|TRBV9
TGTGCCAGCAGCAGCGGGCAGTCGAACACCGGGGAGCTGTTTTTT
CASSSGQSNTGELFF
>many|TRBJ2-2|TRBD1|TRBV5-1
TGCGCCAGCAGCTCCGTTACAGGGGGCTCCACCGGGGAGCTGTTTTTT
CASSSVTGGSTGELFF
>.|TRBJ2-4|.|TRBV6-2/TRBV6-3
TGTGCCATCGCGAGGGACACCCTAGCCAAAAACATTCAGTACTTC
CAIARDTLAKNIQYF
>.|TRBJ2-5|TRBD1|TRBV7-7
TGTGCTAGCAGCTTAACAGGGGTGGTACAAGAGACCCAGTACTTC
CASSLTGVVQETQYF
>many|TRBJ1-4|.|TRBV6-5
TGTGCCCCCTCAAGGGGGGGCAAGGGGCCTAATGAAAAACTGTTTTTT
CAPSRGGKGPNEKLFF
>many|TRBJ1-2|.|TRBV3-1
TGTGCCAGCAGCCAAAACTTCCAGGCGGGCTACACCTTC
CASSQNFQAGYTF
>.|TRBJ1-4|.|TRBV2
TGTGCCAGCAGTGGGGCGGCTAATGAAAAACTGTTTTTT
CASSGAANEKLFF
>few|TRBJ2-6|.|TRBV5-1
TGCGCCAGTAATACTGGGGCCAACGTCCTGACTTTC
CASNTGANVLTF
>few|TRBJ2-7|TRBD2|TRBV28
TGTGCCAGCAGTCAGCCTAGCGGGATCTTCTACGAGCAGTACTTC
CASSQPSGIFYEQYF
>.|TRBJ2-3|TRBD2|TRBV27
TGTGCCAGCAGTTTATCGCCCCCGTGGCTTAGCGGGAGCTATACGCAGTATTTT
CASSLSPPWLSGSYTQYF
>many|TRBJ2-1|.|TRBV12-3/TRBV12-4
TGTGCCAGCAGTTTCGGAGGGGCCGATGAGCAGTTCTTC
CASSFGGADEQFF
>many|TRBJ2-5|TRBD2|TRBV4-1
TGCGCCAGCAGCCAACGGACTAGCGGGGGGGAGACCCAGTACTTC
CASSQRTSGGETQYF
>.|TRBJ2-7|TRBD2|TRBV6-6
TGTGCGGTAAAGCGGGGGACTTCCTACGAGCAGTACTTC
CAVKRGTSYEQYF
>.|TRBJ1-1|TRBD1|TRBV6-5
TGTGCCAGCAGTTACCTGGGACAGTCGAACACTGAAGCTTTCTTT
CASSYLGQSNTEAFF
>many|TRBJ1-2|.|TRBV30
TGTGCCTGGAGTGACCTCGGGGGCATGGTGGGCTACACCTTC
CAWSDLGGMVGYTF
>many|TRBJ2-1|TRBD2|TRBV7-7
TGTGCTAGCAGCTTAGAGGCAGCGGGAAACAATGAGCAGTTCTTC
CASSLEAAGNNEQFF
>few|TRBJ1-1|TRBD1|TRBV11-2
TGTGCCAGCAGCCCGCAGATGGGACAGGGGGCGCAAGGGAACACTGAAGCTTTCTTT
CASSPQMGQGAQGNTEAFF
>many|TRBJ1-2|.|TRBV28
TGTGCCAGCAGTTTAGCAGTTGGGGGTGGCTACACCTTC
CASSLAVGGGYTF